These 31 T cell receptor beta chains were all obtained from the same sample, sequenced in a study of T cell responses to AZD1222 COVID-19 vaccine (dated by TCRdb to about 2021). The time point label for this specimen denotes: baseline before first vaccination. The library was obtained by the immunoSEQ multiplex PCR assay. This is the immuneACCESS table as TCRdb keeps it, with only in-frame sequences that have V and J called. A part of the clones is gone; compared with another copy, unresolved V genes explain less than half, and the rest is unexplained. This sample has 70,000 to 85,000 clones in its table, and 80% to 90% of those were observed once. Jointly, the top ten make up about 2.5% of the sample. Sample: peripheral blood, taken on day 0 of AZD1222 vaccination. Receptors were obtained from an adult in good health.

The genes are TRBV5-1 and TRBJ1-4; D is uncertain. V was shortened by 5 bases and J by 5 bases, with 10 bases between the two germline ends. This CDR3 is 13 amino acids long. Per germline, CDR1 SGHRS and CDR2 YFSETQ. CDR3 nucleotides: TGCGCCAGCAGGGTCATCGAGAATGAAAAACTGTTTTTT. Protein product: CASRVIENEKLFF.

This sequence joins TRBV6-2 or TRBV6-3 and TRBJ1-1; possible D gene TRBD1, 5 bases. V gave up 5 bases and J gave up 1 base, with 11 bases separating them. The CDR3 is 14 amino acids. Germline CDR1 and CDR2: MNHEY and SVGEGT. CDR3 residues: CASSDPGGNTEAFF. CDR3 in DNA: TGTGCCAGCAGTGACCCCGGGGGGAACACTGAAGCTTTCTTT.

The gene calls are TRBV5-1 and TRBJ1-1, with 7 bases that match TRBD1. Per germline, CDR1 SGHRS and CDR2 YFSETQ. Trimming took 4 bases from V and 1 from J; bases not matched to a gene: 4. The CDR3 extends over 14 amino acids. The DNA of the CDR3 is TGCGCCAGCAGCATGGGACAGAGGAACACTGAAGCTTTCTTT. Its protein is CASSMGQRNTEAFF. The variable domain in full, with the rest retrieved from reference TRBV5-1 and TRBJ1-1, is KAGVTQTPRYLIKTRGQQVTLSCSPISGHRSVSWYQQTPGQGLQFLFEYFSETQRNKGNFPGRFSGRQFSNSRSEMNVSTLELGDSALYLCASSMGQRNTEAFFGQGTRLTVV.

The CDR3 sequence: CASSLSSGTGESYNSPLHF. The CDR3, as DNA: TGTGCCAGCAGCTTATCCTCCGGGACAGGGGAGTCCTATAATTCACCCCTCCACTTT. This chain uses TRBV13 with TRBJ1-6, with 10 bases identical to TRBD1. The germline CDR1 and CDR2 sequences are PRHDT and FYEKMQ (reference sequence). V dropped 2 bases and J dropped 1; count of bases not matched to a gene: 8. This CDR3 has 19 amino acids. Based on the CDR3 plus reference TRBV13 and TRBJ1-6, the full variable domain is AAGVIQSPRHLIKEKRETATLKCYPIPRHDTVYWYQQGPGQDPQFLISFYEKMQSDKGSIPDRFSAQQFSDYHSELNMSSLELGDSALYFCASSLSSGTGESYNSPLHFGNGTRLTVT.

The J gene is TRBJ2-3, the V gene TRBV5-1; 11 bases match TRBD2. The germline CDR1 and CDR2 sequences are SGHRS and YFSETQ. The ends lost 1 base at V and 0 bases at J; junction bases unmatched: 4. CDR3 length: 17 amino acids. The DNA of the CDR3 is TGCGCCAGCAGCTTGCTAGCGGGAGGTTTTAGCACAGATACGCAGTATTTT. The encoded protein is CASSLLAGGFSTDTQYF.

The chain combines TRBV23-1 with TRBJ2-1; the match to TRBD2 covers 9 bases. TRBV23-1 is an ORF, and what it does is uncertain. The CDR3 has 17 residues. V lost 7 bases and J lost 1; bases outside the gene matches: 11. Written as DNA, the CDR3 is TGCGCCAGCAACAAAGGGGGCGGACTAGCGTCCTACAATGAGCAGTTCTTC. Translating gives CASNKGGGLASYNEQFF.

This clone was picked up a small number of times. The chain links TRBV11-3 to TRBJ2-2; 10 bases match TRBD2. The V gene's germline CDR1 is SGHNT and CDR2 YENEEA. With V trimmed by 2 bases and J by 2 bases, 2 bases remained unmatched. CDR3 length equals 16 residues. The CDR3 DNA reads TGTGCCAGCAGCTTACTAGCGGGAGTCAACACCGGGGAGCTGTTTTTT. Its protein is CASSLLAGVNTGELFF. The full variable domain, its missing parts supplied by reference TRBV11-3 and TRBJ2-2, is EAGVVQSPRYKIIEKKQPVAFWCNPISGHNTLYWYLQNLGQGPELLIRYENEEAVDDSQLPKDRFSAERLKGVDSTLKIQPAELGDSAVYLCASSLLAGVNTGELFFGEGSRLTVL.

The chain recombines TRBV18 with TRBJ1-5; no clear D. This CDR3 spans 14 amino acids. Per germline, CDR1 KGHSH and CDR2 LQKENI. Trimming shortened V by 3 bases and J by 0 bases, and 6 bases separated the two germline ends. As DNA, the CDR3 is TGTGCCAGCTCACCCGCCCATAGCAATCAGCCCCAGCATTTT. As protein: CASSPAHSNQPQHF.

The V gene is TRBV3-1 (or the pseudogene TRBV3-2), the J gene TRBJ1-1; unclear D gene. Germline V CDR1 and CDR2: LGHDT, YNNKEL (reference sequence). The CDR3 extends over 11 amino acids. The ends were cut back, 2 bases at V and 8 bases at J, with 6 bases in the middle. The CDR3 DNA follows: TGTGCCAGCAGCCAAATGGCGGAAGCTTTCTTT. As protein: CASSQMAEAFF.

This sequence joins TRBV4-3 and TRBJ2-7; D is perhaps TRBD2 (6 bases). Trimming pared 1 base from V and 1 base from J, leaving 14 bases between. CDR3 length: 16 amino acids. CDR1 LGHNA and CDR2 YSLEER come from the germline V gene. The CDR3 DNA reads TGCGCCAGCAGCCAAGGTGGGCGGGACGGGTCCTACGAGCAGTACTTC. Protein sequence: CASSQGGRDGSYEQYF.

The gene calls are TRBV27 and TRBJ2-7; 7 bases agree with TRBD1. The CDR3 loop spans 15 amino acids. Germline V CDR1 and CDR2: MNHEY, SMNVEV (reference sequence). J gave up 2 bases and V 8 bases, and 12 bases lay outside the gene matches. This CDR3 reads CASGVTGTAPYEQYF. The CDR3 nucleotides are TGTGCCAGCGGAGTGACCGGGACAGCTCCCTACGAGCAGTACTTC.

The V call is TRBV6-2 or TRBV6-3, the J call TRBJ2-1, with 11 bases fitting TRBD1. This CDR3 contains 14 residues. CDR1 is MNHEY and CDR2 is SVGEGT in the germline V gene. The V gene end was trimmed by 5 bases and the J gene end by 9 bases; junction bases not matched to a gene: 6. CDR3 in amino acids: CASSEDRGQSEQFF. CDR3 coding DNA: TGTGCCAGCAGTGAGGACAGGGGGCAAAGTGAGCAGTTCTTC.

As DNA, the CDR3 is TGTGCCAGTAGTCCTCCACAGCAAAATTCACCCCTCCACTTT. This codes for CASSPPQQNSPLHF. The V call is TRBV19, the J call TRBJ1-6; unclear D gene. CDR3 length equals 14 residues. The germline gives CDR1 LNHDA, CDR2 SQIVND (reference sequence). Trimming took off 5 bases at V and 7 bases at J, with 12 bases between the two ends.

This sequence joins TRBV7-8 and TRBJ2-1; D might be TRBD2 (5 bases). Trimming cost V 5 bases and J 5 bases, with 13 bases left between them. This CDR3 is 14 amino acids long. Germline V gene lookup returns CDR1 SGHVS and CDR2 FQNEAQ. The CDR3 DNA follows: TGTGCCAGCAGCCGCCCTTACGGGGACAATGAGCAGTTCTTC. It yields the protein CASSRPYGDNEQFF.

This chain connects TRBV14 to TRBJ1-6; no clear D. Deletions cut 1 base from V and 6 bases from J, with 4 bases between. The CDR3 runs 13 residues. Germline CDR1 is SGHDN and CDR2 is FVKESK. CDR3 sequence (DNA): TGTGCCAGCAGCCAAGGCATTAATTCACCCCTCCACTTT. It yields the protein CASSQGINSPLHF.

The chain links TRBV29-1 to TRBJ1-5; D may be TRBD1 (6 bases). The CDR3 has 12 amino acids. Trimming took off 4 bases at V and 2 bases at J, with 6 bases between the two ends. CDR1 is SQVTM and CDR2 is ANQGSEA in the germline V gene. Here the CDR3 reads CSVAGGNQPQHF. CDR3 coding DNA: TGCAGCGTTGCAGGGGGCAATCAGCCCCAGCATTTT. Using reference TRBV29-1 and TRBJ1-5 for the parts outside the CDR3, the full variable domain is SAVISQKPSRDICQRGTSLTIQCQVDSQVTMMFWYRQQPGQSLTLIATANQGSEATYESGFVIDKFPISRPNLTFSTLTVSNMSPEDSSIYLCSVAGGNQPQHFGDGTRLSIL.

This sequence joins TRBV28 and TRBJ2-7, with D possibly TRBD1 on 6 matching bases. V lost 5 bases and J lost 0, with 14 bases in between. The CDR3 is 15 residues long. In germline, CDR1 is MDHEN, CDR2 SYDVKM. CDR3 residues: CASSRGQPFSYEQYF. CDR3 nucleotide sequence: TGTGCCAGCAGTCGTGGACAGCCCTTCTCCTACGAGCAGTACTTC. The full variable domain, its missing parts supplied by reference TRBV28 and TRBJ2-7, is DVKVTQSSRYLVKRTGEKVFLECVQDMDHENMFWYRQDPGLGLRLIYFSYDVKMKEKGDIPEGYSVSREKKERFSLILESASTNQTSMYLCASSRGQPFSYEQYFGPGTRLTVT.

The V call is TRBV13, the J call TRBJ2-1; D possibly corresponds to TRBD2 (5 bases). Germline V gives CDR1 PRHDT, CDR2 FYEKMQ (reference sequence). With 5 bases removed from V and 9 bases from J, the gap between germline ends came to 17 bases. This CDR3 is 14 amino acids long. The CDR3 here is CASSPPDRAGEQFF. The CDR3 DNA is TGTGCCAGCAGCCCACCGGACCGGGCGGGTGAGCAGTTCTTC.

This clone was seen more than once but under ten times. This chain joins TRBV7-8 and TRBJ1-4; D gene ambiguous. Germline V lookup: CDR1 SGHVS, CDR2 FQNEAQ. There are 16 residues in the CDR3. V was trimmed by 5 bases and J by 4 bases, leaving 17 bases between them. The CDR3 nucleotides read TGTGCCAGCAGCCGACGGCCCAGCGACATTAATGAAAAACTGTTTTTT. As protein: CASSRRPSDINEKLFF.

This chain connects TRBV14 to TRBJ2-4; unclear D gene. V lost 0 bases, J lost 0 bases, and 9 bases lay in between. There are 16 residues in the CDR3. From germline, CDR1 is SGHDN and CDR2 FVKESK. CDR3 sequence reads: CASSQDGRLAKNIQYF. CDR3 coding DNA: TGTGCCAGCAGCCAAGATGGGCGGCTAGCCAAAAACATTCAGTACTTC. The full variable domain, with the rest looked up from reference TRBV14 and TRBJ2-4, is EAGVTQFPSHSVIEKGQTVTLRCDPISGHDNLYWYRRVMGKEIKFLLHFVKESKQDESGMPNNRFLAERTGGTYSTLKVQPAELEDSGVYFCASSQDGRLAKNIQYFGAGTRLSVL.

This clone was picked up one time. The chain couples TRBV7-8 to TRBJ2-3, with TRBD2 matching over 9 bases. This CDR3 is built from 17 residues. J was trimmed by 2 bases and V by 5 bases; bases with no gene match: 11. Germline assignment: CDR1 SGHVS and CDR2 FQNEAQ. The CDR3 DNA is TGTGCCAGCAGCCCGCGAGTGCGGGGGGGCGCCACAGATACGCAGTATTTT. It translates to CASSPRVRGGATDTQYF.

The CDR3 reads CASSLALQSNYGYTF. The CDR3 nucleotides are TGTGCCAGCAGCTTAGCGCTCCAGTCTAACTATGGCTACACCTTC. V usage is TRBV7-2 and J usage is TRBJ1-2; D remains unclear. The germline gives CDR1 SGHTA, CDR2 FQGNSA. Trimming took 0 bases from V and 0 from J, leaving 8 bases between them. The CDR3 is 15 residues long.

On this clone: One junction end disagrees with the germline gene, perhaps due to a read error. V gene TRBV6-5 combines with J gene TRBJ2-3, with D possibly called TRBD1 or TRBD2 (5 bases each). The CDR3 runs 14 residues. Germline V gene sequence: CDR1 MNHEY, CDR2 SVGAGI. For the CDR3, the DNA is TGTGCCAGCAGATACGGGACCAATACAGATGCGCAGTATTTT. Translation: CASRYGTNTDAQYF.

CDR3 region: CASSLGTGGTEAFF. Here the CDR3 DNA reads TGTGCCAGCAGTTTAGGTACGGGAGGCACTGAAGCTTTCTTT. V gene TRBV28 combines with J gene TRBJ1-1; no clear D gene. Trimming stripped 2 bases from V and 4 bases from J, with 11 bases between. CDR1 MDHEN and CDR2 SYDVKM come from the germline V gene. The CDR3 is 14 amino acids.

Here the CDR3 reads CASSPRDISEQYF. The CDR3 bases are TGTGCCAGCAGCCCTCGGGACATCAGTGAGCAGTACTTC. V gene TRBV7-6 combines with J gene TRBJ2-7; a weak D match, TRBD1 (6 bases). V lost 5 bases to trimming and J lost 7 bases, with 15 bases between them. CDR3 length: 13 amino acids. Germline V CDR1 and CDR2: SGHVS, FNYEAQ.

The chain couples TRBV4-2 to TRBJ2-3; the D gene is possibly TRBD2 (6 bases). Germline V lookup: CDR1 LGHNA, CDR2 YNFKEQ. This CDR3 is built from 14 residues. V was trimmed by 2 bases and J by 1 base, leaving 7 bases between them. CDR3 protein: CASSQPSGTDTQYF. The DNA for the CDR3 is TGTGCCAGCAGCCAACCTAGCGGCACAGATACGCAGTATTTT.

This sequence joins TRBV21-1 and TRBJ2-7; the table assigns TRBD1, which was not confirmed against the DNA. TRBV21-1 is recorded as a pseudogene. The CDR3 length is 13 residues. This chain's CDR3 is CASSKTQAYEQYF. For the CDR3, the DNA is TGTGCCAGCAGCAAAACACAGGCCTACGAGCAGTACTTC.

The rearrangement links TRBV29-1 to TRBJ2-6; 8 positions agree with TRBD1. The V segment lost 6 bases and the J segment 2 bases; nucleotides outside the gene matches: 0. Germline CDR1 SQVTM, CDR2 ANQGSEA. This CDR3 has 13 amino acids. Here the CDR3 DNA reads TGCAGCGTCAGGGGGCCTGGGGCCAACGTCCTGACTTTC. Its translation: CSVRGPGANVLTF.

V and J are TRBV28 and TRBJ2-7, with D perhaps matching TRBD1 (6 bases). Germline CDR1 MDHEN, CDR2 SYDVKM. The V end was cut by 5 bases, the J end by 3 bases, with 11 bases between. This CDR3 comprises 13 residues. CDR3 residues: CASSGDTFYEQYF. The CDR3 region has the DNA TGTGCCAGCAGTGGGGACACCTTCTACGAGCAGTACTTC.

The V call is TRBV2, the J call TRBJ2-7; tentatively, D is TRBD1 or TRBD2 (6 bases each). CDR1 and CDR2 from the germline V gene are SNHLY and FYNNEI. The germline V and J ends were trimmed by 6 bases and 6 bases, with 15 bases remaining between them. The CDR3 has 13 amino acids. The CDR3 loop is CASSERGASEQYF. CDR3 DNA: TGTGCCAGCAGCGAAAGGGGGGCAAGCGAGCAGTACTTC. The full variable domain, completed using reference TRBV2 and TRBJ2-7, is EPEVTQTPSHQVTQMGQEVILRCVPISNHLYFYWYRQILGQKVEFLVSFYNNEISEKSEIFDDQFSVERPDGSNFTLKIRSTKLEDSAMYFCASSERGASEQYFGPGTRLTVT.

The CDR3: CASSPLRAGVNEQFF. The CDR3 nucleotides read TGTGCCAGCAGTCCCCTCCGCGCGGGAGTAAATGAGCAGTTCTTC. The chain couples TRBV28 to TRBJ2-1; 7 nucleotides line up with TRBD2. The germline V gene encodes CDR1 MDHEN and CDR2 SYDVKM. V was pared by 5 bases and J by 7 bases, with 11 bases of the junction left unmatched. The CDR3 is 15 residues long.